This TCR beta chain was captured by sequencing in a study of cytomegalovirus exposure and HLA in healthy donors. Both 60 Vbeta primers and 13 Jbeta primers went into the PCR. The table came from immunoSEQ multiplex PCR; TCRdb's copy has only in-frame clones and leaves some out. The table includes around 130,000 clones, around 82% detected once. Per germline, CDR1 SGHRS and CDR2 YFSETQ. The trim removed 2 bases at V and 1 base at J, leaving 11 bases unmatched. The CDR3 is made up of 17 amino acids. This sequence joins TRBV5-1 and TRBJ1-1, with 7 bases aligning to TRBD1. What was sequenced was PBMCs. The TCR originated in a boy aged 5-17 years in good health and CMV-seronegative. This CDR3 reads CASSLPRTGTANTEAFF. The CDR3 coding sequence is TGCGCCAGCAGCTTACCTCGAACCGGGACAGCGAACACTGAAGCTTTCTTT.